This TCR beta chain is from a study of shared clonotypes between healthy human individuals. Points from the study as a whole: With several donors compared, around 5% of naive CD4 clonotypes were shared.

This clone was recorded a few times. Its matching antigen is unknown. The method was immunoSEQ multiplex PCR; TCRdb's version includes in-frame clones alone and lacks a portion of them. The sample holds around 2.1 million clones; about 92% are singletons and the top ten take about 1.5%. Positively selected for CCR7, the CD45RO-negative cells used as naive CD8 cells excluded terminally differentiated effector memory CD45RA+ cells. The CDR3 has 12 amino acids. From germline, CDR1 is SGDLS and CDR2 YYNGEE. V was pared by 3 bases and J by 7 bases, with 10 bases between. The sample consisted of naive CD8+ T cells from PBMCs. The clonotype originates from a man younger than 35 in good health. Some clones in this sample may be carry-over from other donors' samples. The V gene is TRBV9, the J gene TRBJ1-2; D uncertain. Written as DNA, the CDR3 is TGTGCCAGCAGCGATGGGATTACTGGCTACACCTTC. It yields the protein CASSDGITGYTF. Looking up the rest from reference TRBV9 and TRBJ1-2 gives the full variable domain: DSGVTQTPKHLITATGQRVTLRCSPRSGDLSVYWYQQSLDQGLQFLIQYYNGEERAKGNILERFSAQQFPDLHSELNLSSLELGDSALYFCASSDGITGYTFGSGTRLTVV.